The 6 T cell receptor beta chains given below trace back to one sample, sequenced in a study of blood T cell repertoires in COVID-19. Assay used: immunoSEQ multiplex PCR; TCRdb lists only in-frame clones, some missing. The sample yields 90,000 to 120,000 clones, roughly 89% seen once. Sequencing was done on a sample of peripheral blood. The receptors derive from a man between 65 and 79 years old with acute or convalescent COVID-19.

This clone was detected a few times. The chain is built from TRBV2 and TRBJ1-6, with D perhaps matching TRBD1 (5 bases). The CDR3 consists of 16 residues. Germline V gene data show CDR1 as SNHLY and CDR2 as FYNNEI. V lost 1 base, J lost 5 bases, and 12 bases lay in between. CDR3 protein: CASSEGRVRNNSPLHF. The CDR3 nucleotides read TGTGCCAGCAGTGAAGGCAGGGTGAGGAATAATTCACCCCTCCACTTT.

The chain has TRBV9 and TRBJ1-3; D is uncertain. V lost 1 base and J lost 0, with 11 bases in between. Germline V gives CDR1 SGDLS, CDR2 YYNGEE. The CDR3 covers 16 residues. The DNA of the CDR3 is TGTGCCAGCAGCGTATCCGCAGGCCACTCTGGAAACACCATATATTTT. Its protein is CASSVSAGHSGNTIYF.

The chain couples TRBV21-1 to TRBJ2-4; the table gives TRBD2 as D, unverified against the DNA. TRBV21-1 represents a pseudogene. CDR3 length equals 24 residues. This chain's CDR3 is CASNLPGTGLAGGYGSEGKNIQYF. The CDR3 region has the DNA TGTGCCAGCAACCTGCCCGGGACAGGGCTAGCGGGGGGGTACGGGAGTGAGGGCAAAAACATTCAGTACTTC.

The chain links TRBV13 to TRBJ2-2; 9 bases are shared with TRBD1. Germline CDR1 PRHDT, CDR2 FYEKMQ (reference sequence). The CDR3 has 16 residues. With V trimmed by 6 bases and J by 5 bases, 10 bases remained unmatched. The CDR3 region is CASSSDGTGTTGELFF. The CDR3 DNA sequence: TGTGCCAGCAGTTCAGACGGGACAGGGACTACCGGGGAGCTGTTTTTT.

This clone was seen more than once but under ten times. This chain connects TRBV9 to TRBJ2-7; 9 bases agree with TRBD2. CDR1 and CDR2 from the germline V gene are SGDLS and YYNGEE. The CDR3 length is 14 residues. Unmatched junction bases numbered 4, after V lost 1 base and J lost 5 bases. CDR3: CASSVSGRYNEQYF. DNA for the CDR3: TGTGCCAGCAGCGTAAGCGGGAGGTACAACGAGCAGTACTTC.

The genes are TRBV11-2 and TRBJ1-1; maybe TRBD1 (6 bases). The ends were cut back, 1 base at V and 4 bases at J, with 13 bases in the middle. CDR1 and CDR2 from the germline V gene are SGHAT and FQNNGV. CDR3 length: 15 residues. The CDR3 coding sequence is TGTGCCAGCAGCTTAGCGGCAGGGGCGGGCACTGAAGCTTTCTTT. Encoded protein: CASSLAAGAGTEAFF.